The next 24 T cell receptor beta chains were all read from a single sample in a study of T cells in lung cancer brain metastases. Sequenced by immunoSEQ multiplex PCR; TCRdb stores in-frame clones only, minus some. The sample includes several thousand clones, 70% to 90% of them seen just once. The specimen was tumor tissue from the primary lung tumor. Every receptor here comes from a middle-aged man with non-small cell lung cancer.

The CDR3 spells CSVADSLGNTIYF. The CDR3 nucleotides read TGCAGCGTGGCCGACAGCCTCGGAAACACCATATATTTT. The genes are TRBV29-1 and TRBJ1-3, with D perhaps TRBD1 (5 bases). Trimming removed 6 bases from V and 4 bases from J, with 13 bases in between. Looked up from germline, CDR1 is SQVTM and CDR2 is ANQGSEA. This CDR3 has 13 amino acids. The full variable domain, with the rest looked up from reference TRBV29-1 and TRBJ1-3, is SAVISQKPSRDICQRGTSLTIQCQVDSQVTMMFWYRQQPGQSLTLIATANQGSEATYESGFVIDKFPISRPNLTFSTLTVSNMSPEDSSIYLCSVADSLGNTIYFGEGSWLTVV.

The chain recombines TRBV18 with TRBJ1-4; D gene uncertain. This CDR3 contains 15 residues. The germline gives CDR1 KGHSH, CDR2 LQKENI. V gave up 3 bases and J gave up 2 bases, with 10 bases separating them. The DNA of the CDR3 is TGTGCCAGCTCACCTCGCGACCGGACTAATGAAAAACTGTTTTTT. This encodes CASSPRDRTNEKLFF.

The gene calls are TRBV6-1 and TRBJ1-2; no clear D. V was cut by 4 bases and J by 7 bases, with 7 bases left in between. The CDR3 runs 11 residues. Germline values: CDR1 MNHNS, CDR2 SASEGT. In nucleotides, the CDR3 is TGTGCCAGCAGTGTAGATAGTGGCTACACCTTC. Translated: CASSVDSGYTF.

This clone was observed once. This chain uses TRBV2 with TRBJ1-4; the match to TRBD1 covers 9 bases. The junction had 6 bases not matched to a gene; V was cut back by 8 bases and J by 8 bases. CDR3 length: 13 residues. Germline V gives CDR1 SNHLY, CDR2 FYNNEI. Written as DNA, the CDR3 is TGTGCCAGCGGGGGACAGGGTGAGGAAAAACTGTTTTTT. Its protein is CASGGQGEEKLFF.

The V call is TRBV6-1, the J call TRBJ2-7; no reliable D call. Trimming removed 5 bases at V and 8 bases at J, with 13 bases between. Germline V lookup: CDR1 MNHNS, CDR2 SASEGT. The CDR3 consists of 12 residues. The CDR3 region has the DNA TGTGCCAGCAGTCCGACTGACGTCAAGCAGTACTTC. Translating it yields CASSPTDVKQYF.

V and J are TRBV7-3 and TRBJ2-3, with D hard to call. V was pared by 4 bases and J by 4 bases, with 12 bases between. CDR3 size: 14 residues. The V gene's germline CDR1 is SGHTA and CDR2 FQGTGA. CDR3 region: CASSSPGPADTQYF. CDR3 bases: TGTGCCAGCAGCTCTCCCGGACCCGCAGATACGCAGTATTTT.

V is TRBV7-6 and J is TRBJ2-1, with 9 bases identical to TRBD2. CDR3 size: 17 residues. V shed 1 base and J 4 bases; nucleotides not matched to a gene: 8. Germline V gene sequence: CDR1 SGHVS, CDR2 FNYEAQ. CDR3 bases: TGTGCCAGCAGCTTAGATCGTGGCGGGAGGGGTTACAATGAGCAGTTCTTC. It encodes CASSLDRGGRGYNEQFF.

The chain joins TRBV20-1 to TRBJ1-1; D not certain. The CDR3 totals 10 residues. V shed 1 base and J shed 7 bases, with 4 bases lying between them. CDR1 is DFQATT, CDR2 SNEGSKA, per germline (reference sequence). The chain's CDR3 is CSARVIEAFF. In DNA, the CDR3 is TGCAGTGCTAGAGTAATTGAAGCTTTCTTT.

The rearrangement links TRBV11-3 to TRBJ2-1; D is ambiguous. Trimming shortened V by 0 bases and J by 0 bases, and 6 bases separated the two germline ends. CDR1 SGHNT and CDR2 YENEEA come from the germline V gene. CDR3 length: 15 amino acids. CDR3 DNA: TGTGCCAGCAGCTTAGACGGCTCCTCCTACAATGAGCAGTTCTTC. Translated, it gives CASSLDGSSYNEQFF.

The chain carries TRBV7-2 and TRBJ2-1, with no clear D. This CDR3 comprises 13 residues. Trimming pared 5 bases from V and 5 bases from J, leaving 10 bases between. Germline CDR1 SGHTA, CDR2 FQGNSA. CDR3 sequence: CASSRSLHNEQFF. CDR3 nucleotides: TGTGCCAGCAGCCGTAGCCTCCACAATGAGCAGTTCTTC.

The chain links TRBV25-1 to TRBJ1-2, with D tentatively TRBD1 (5 bases). V lost 4 bases and J 8 bases, leaving 8 bases between the germline ends. Germline CDR1 and CDR2: MGHDK and SYGVNS. This CDR3 comprises 11 residues. As DNA, the CDR3 is TGTGCCAGCAGTGCAGGGTACGGCTACACCTTC. It is translated as CASSAGYGYTF.

In the case of this clone: At one end, the junction sequence differs from germline, possibly due to a read error. CDR3 bases: TGCGCCAGCAGCGGACAGGGGAATTATGGCTATATCTTC. Amino acid sequence: CASSGQGNYGYIF. The V and J genes are TRBV5-1 and TRBJ1-2, with TRBD1 matching 9 bases. Germline values: CDR1 SGHRS, CDR2 YFSETQ. CDR3 size: 13 residues.

V gene TRBV7-2 combines with J gene TRBJ1-2, with D tentatively TRBD1 (6 bases). CDR1 and CDR2 from the germline V gene are SGHTA and FQGNSA. This CDR3 contains 15 residues. Trimming took 1 base from V and 8 from J, leaving 17 bases between them. The CDR3 nucleotides are TGTGCCAGCAGCTTAGGCGGGGGGCGCCCAGGCGGCTACACCTTC. This sequence encodes CASSLGGGRPGGYTF. The whole variable domain, remainder taken from reference TRBV7-2 and TRBJ1-2, is GAGVSQSPSNKVTEKGKDVELRCDPISGHTALYWYRQSLGQGLEFLIYFQGNSAPDKSGLPSDRFSAERTGGSVSTLTIQRTQQEDSAVYLCASSLGGGRPGGYTFGSGTRLTVV.

J is TRBJ1-1 and V is TRBV30, with unresolved D. CDR3 length: 14 residues. CDR1 and CDR2 (germline): GTSNPN, SVGIG (reference sequence). V was shortened by 4 bases and J by 1 base, with 13 bases between the two germline ends. The CDR3 loop is CAWMYRGRNTEAFF. In DNA, the CDR3 is TGTGCCTGGATGTATCGGGGAAGGAACACTGAAGCTTTCTTT. Full variable domain (rest looked up from reference TRBV30 and TRBJ1-1): SQTIHQWPATLVQPVGSPLSLECTVEGTSNPNLYWYRQAAGRGLQLLFYSVGIGQISSEVPQNLSASRPQDRQFILSSKKLLLSDSGFYLCAWMYRGRNTEAFFGQGTRLTVV.

The chain is built from TRBV5-1 and TRBJ2-2, with a tentative D call TRBD1 (5 bases). The CDR3 is made up of 14 amino acids. V lost 0 bases, J lost 7 bases, and 10 bases lay in between. Germline CDR1 SGHRS, CDR2 YFSETQ. In DNA, the CDR3 is TGCGCCAGCAGCTTGGTCAGGGTTGGCGGGGAGCTGTTTTTT. As protein: CASSLVRVGGELFF.

The chain uses TRBV11-2 and TRBJ1-2, with TRBD1 identical over 7 bases. This CDR3 has 14 amino acids. The germline V gene encodes CDR1 SGHAT and CDR2 FQNNGV. The V gene end was trimmed by 5 bases and the J gene end by 4 bases; junction bases not matched to a gene: 7. CDR3 sequence (DNA): TGTGCCAGCAGCGCGGGGGAGGGGGCCTATGGCTACACCTTC. It translates to CASSAGEGAYGYTF.

J is TRBJ1-4 and V is TRBV5-1, with D tentatively TRBD1 (6 bases). Per germline, CDR1 SGHRS and CDR2 YFSETQ. The CDR3 loop spans 14 amino acids. V was cut by 4 bases and J by 8 bases, with 15 bases left in between. CDR3 amino acids: CASSVNRDGEKLFF. DNA of the CDR3: TGCGCCAGCAGCGTTAACAGGGATGGGGAAAAACTGTTTTTT.

The chain combines TRBV7-8 with TRBJ1-5, with D uncertain. V lost 4 bases and J 5 bases, leaving 6 bases between the germline ends. Germline V gene lookup returns CDR1 SGHVS and CDR2 FQNEAQ. The CDR3 loop spans 12 amino acids. CDR3 DNA sequence: TGTGCCAGCAGCTCCGACTATCAGCCCCAGCATTTT. Protein: CASSSDYQPQHF.

The CDR3: CSAQRQGRETQYF. The CDR3 coding sequence is TGCAGCGCACAAAGGCAGGGGCGGGAGACCCAGTACTTC. The chain links TRBV29-1 to TRBJ2-5; D possibly corresponds to TRBD1 (6 bases). V shed 7 bases and J shed 5 bases, with 17 bases lying between them. Germline V lookup: CDR1 SQVTM, CDR2 ANQGSEA. This CDR3 has 13 amino acids.

The chain employs TRBV5-1 and TRBJ1-1; D not resolved. CDR3 length: 11 residues. V was trimmed by 0 bases and J by 4 bases, leaving 1 base between them. Germline CDR1 and CDR2: SGHRS and YFSETQ. The chain's CDR3 is CASSLATEAFF. CDR3 coding DNA: TGCGCCAGCAGCTTGGCCACTGAAGCTTTCTTT. Drawing the rest from reference TRBV5-1 and TRBJ1-1, the complete variable domain is KAGVTQTPRYLIKTRGQQVTLSCSPISGHRSVSWYQQTPGQGLQFLFEYFSETQRNKGNFPGRFSGRQFSNSRSEMNVSTLELGDSALYLCASSLATEAFFGQGTRLTVV.

This sequence joins TRBV5-4 and TRBJ1-2; possibly TRBD1 for D (6 bases). V shed 0 bases and J shed 4 bases, with 10 bases lying between them. The CDR3 extends over 14 amino acids. Germline V gives CDR1 SGHNT, CDR2 YYREEE (reference sequence). CDR3 in amino acids: CASSLGGGVYGYTF. The CDR3 nucleotides are TGTGCCAGCAGCTTGGGAGGGGGAGTCTATGGCTACACCTTC.

The rearrangement uses TRBV13 and TRBJ2-5, with D uncertain. With 0 bases removed from V and 7 bases from J, the gap between germline ends came to 12 bases. Germline V gene lookup returns CDR1 PRHDT and CDR2 FYEKMQ (reference sequence). The CDR3 contains 14 residues. The CDR3 coding sequence is TGTGCCAGCAGCTTAGGCGGGTTTACCTTGACCCAGTACTTC. This codes for CASSLGGFTLTQYF.

This chain connects TRBV19 to TRBJ2-7; D is unresolved. Trimming took off 1 base at V and 2 bases at J, with 3 bases between the two ends. Germline loops: CDR1 LNHDA, CDR2 SQIVND (reference sequence). CDR3 length: 12 residues. The CDR3 DNA follows: TGTGCCAGTAGTATAGGCACCTACGAGCAGTACTTC. Translating it yields CASSIGTYEQYF.

As regards this clone: Germline is not matched at one junction end, which may reflect a read error. The chain is built from TRBV5-1 and TRBJ2-5; 9 nucleotides align to TRBD2. Germline V gene sequence: CDR1 SGHRS, CDR2 YFSETQ. The CDR3 runs 16 residues. The CDR3 loop reads CVSSLIGGGAGETQYF. CDR3 bases: TGCGTCAGCAGCTTGATCGGCGGGGGGGCCGGGGAGACCCAGTACTTC.